This TCR beta chain came from a study of T cell responses to AZD1222 COVID-19 vaccine. General study findings and limits: Repertoire sampling occurred only after the peak T cell response. Vaccination with two AZD1222 doses was followed by a rise in Spike-specific TCR breadth and depth.

V lost 7 bases to trimming and J lost 5 bases, with 20 bases between them. CDR1 is MDHEN and CDR2 is SYDVKM in the germline V gene. The length of the CDR3 is 15 residues. Measured with immunoSEQ multiplex PCR; TCRdb has only the in-frame clones, and not every one. Among about 160,000 clones listed, 92% were seen once. On this clone: Antigen unknown.

The sequence was obtained from an adult in good health. This chain uses TRBV28 with TRBJ1-1, with D perhaps TRBD1 (6 bases). Sequencing was performed on peripheral blood, taken on day 0 of MenACWY control vaccination. The CDR3, as DNA: TGTGCCAGCATTCTCTCCGGGGGCGAGGGGACTGAAGCTTTCTTT. Residues: CASILSGGEGTEAFF.